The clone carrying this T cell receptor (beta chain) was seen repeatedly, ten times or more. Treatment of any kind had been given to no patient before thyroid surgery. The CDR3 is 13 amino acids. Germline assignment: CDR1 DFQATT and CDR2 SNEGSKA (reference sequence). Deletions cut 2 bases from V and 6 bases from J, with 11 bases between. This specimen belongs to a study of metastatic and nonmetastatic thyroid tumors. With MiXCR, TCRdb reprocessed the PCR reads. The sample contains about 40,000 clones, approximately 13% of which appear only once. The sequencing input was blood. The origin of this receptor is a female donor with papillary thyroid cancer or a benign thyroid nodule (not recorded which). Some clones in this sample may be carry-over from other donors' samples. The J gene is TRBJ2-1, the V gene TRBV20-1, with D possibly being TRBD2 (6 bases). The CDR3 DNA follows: TGCAGTGCTAGACTCGGGAGTCTCAATGAGCAGTTCTTC. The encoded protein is CSARLGSLNEQFF.